One and the same sample provided the 7 T cell receptor beta chains below, sequenced in a study of long-term antiretroviral therapy in people with HIV. Investigators performed immunoSEQ version v3.0 at survey level. The table came from immunoSEQ multiplex PCR; TCRdb's copy has only in-frame clones and leaves some out. The table has approximately 9,400 clones, over 60% seen once; the top ten hold roughly a quarter. The material was unsorted PBMCs, obtained 0.6 years before starting antiretroviral therapy. All receptors derive from a man in his forties or fifties with HIV.

V gene TRBV29-1 combines with J gene TRBJ2-4; 7 bases map to TRBD1. V trimming: 6 bases; J trimming: 8 bases; junction bases outside the gene matches: 7. Germline lookup yields CDR1 SQVTM and CDR2 ANQGSEA. This CDR3 region has 12 residues. The CDR3 loop reads CSVRQGNYIQYF. The CDR3 coding sequence is TGCAGCGTCCGACAGGGAAATTACATTCAGTACTTC.

The chain couples TRBV9 to TRBJ1-2; a weak D match, TRBD1 (5 bases). Germline V gives CDR1 SGDLS, CDR2 YYNGEE. The CDR3 runs to 15 residues. V was shortened by 4 bases and J by 5 bases, with 18 bases between the two germline ends. This CDR3 reads CASSSGLGELYGYTF. CDR3 nucleotides: TGTGCCAGCAGCTCAGGGTTGGGGGAACTATATGGCTACACCTTC. The full variable domain, completed using reference TRBV9 and TRBJ1-2, is DSGVTQTPKHLITATGQRVTLRCSPRSGDLSVYWYQQSLDQGLQFLIQYYNGEERAKGNILERFSAQQFPDLHSELNLSSLELGDSALYFCASSSGLGELYGYTFGSGTRLTVV.

This chain links TRBV21-1 with TRBJ1-5. TRBV21-1 is a pseudogene locus. The CDR3 has 21 residues. As DNA, the CDR3 is TGTGCCAGCAGCAATAAGGGACTGGGCTCTATCAGCCCCGGCAATGGGAGAGCCCAGCATTTT. Translated, it gives CASSNKGLGSISPGNGRAQHF.

This clone is a singleton in its sample. This chain joins TRBV5-1 and TRBJ2-7; D is perhaps TRBD1 or TRBD2 (5 bases each). The CDR3 runs to 15 residues. CDR1 is SGHRS, CDR2 YFSETQ, per germline. V dropped 5 bases and J dropped 1 base, with 16 bases sitting between them. CDR3 nucleotides: TGCGCCAGCAGTTTTACCGGGACCGTTTCCTACGAGCAGTACTTC. Protein: CASSFTGTVSYEQYF.

V and J are TRBV19 and TRBJ1-2; 7 bases line up with TRBD1. CDR1 is LNHDA and CDR2 is SQIVND in the germline V gene (reference sequence). The CDR3 runs 15 residues. Trimming at V came to 3 bases and at J to 4 bases, leaving 8 bases not matched to a gene. The CDR3 nucleotides are TGTGCCAGTAGTATCCCCAAGACAGGGCTCTATGGCTACACCTTC. Encoded protein: CASSIPKTGLYGYTF.

Turning to this clone: One end of the junction does not line up with germline, which may come from a read error. The V and J genes are TRBV5-5 and TRBJ1-6; D is uncertain. This CDR3 comprises 13 residues. From germline, CDR1 is SGHKS and CDR2 YYEKEE (reference sequence). CDR3 bases: TGTGCCAGCACCCGTTCCTCTAATTCACCCCTCCACTTT. Its protein product is CASTRSSNSPLHF.

The V and J genes are TRBV19 and TRBJ1-1; D is unclear. Trimming stripped 0 bases from V and 0 bases from J, with 14 bases between. CDR1 is LNHDA and CDR2 is SQIVND in the germline V gene (reference sequence). The CDR3 loop spans 17 amino acids. CDR3 DNA: TGTGCCAGTAGTATAGATCTATTGAGAGTTCTGAACACTGAAGCTTTCTTT. Translation: CASSIDLLRVLNTEAFF.